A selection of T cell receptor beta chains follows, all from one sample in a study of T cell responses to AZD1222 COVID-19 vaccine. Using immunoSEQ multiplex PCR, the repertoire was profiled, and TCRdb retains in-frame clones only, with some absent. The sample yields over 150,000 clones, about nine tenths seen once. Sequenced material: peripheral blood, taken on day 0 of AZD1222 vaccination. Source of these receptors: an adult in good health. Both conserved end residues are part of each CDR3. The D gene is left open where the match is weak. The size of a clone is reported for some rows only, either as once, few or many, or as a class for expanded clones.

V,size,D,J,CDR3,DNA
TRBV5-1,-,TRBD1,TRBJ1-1,CASMGQGDTEAFF,TGCGCCAGCATGGGACAGGGGGACACTGAAGCTTTCTTT
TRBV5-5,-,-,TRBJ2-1,CASSPWDFDREQFF,TGTGCCAGCAGCCCGTGGGACTTCGATAGGGAGCAGTTCTTC
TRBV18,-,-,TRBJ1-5,CASSPGSNQPQHF,TGTGCCAGCTCACCAGGGAGCAATCAGCCCCAGCATTTT
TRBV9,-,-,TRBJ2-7,CASSYEQYF,TGTGCCAGCTCCTACGAGCAGTACTTC
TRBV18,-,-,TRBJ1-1,CASSQSRHMNTEAFF,TGTGCCAGCTCCCAGTCGAGACATATGAACACTGAAGCTTTCTTT
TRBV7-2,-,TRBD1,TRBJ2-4,CASSLAGQAVLNIQYF,TGTGCCAGCAGCTTGGCGGGACAGGCGGTTTTAAACATTCAGTACTTC
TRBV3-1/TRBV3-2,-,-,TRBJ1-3,CASSETGNTIYF,TGTGCCAGCAGTGAGACTGGAAACACCATATATTTT
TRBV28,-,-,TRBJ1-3,CASSLSQGGNTIYF,TGTGCCAGCAGTTTAAGTCAGGGAGGAAACACCATATATTTT
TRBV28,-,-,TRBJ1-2,CASSSPEGSIYGYTF,TGTGCCAGCAGTTCCCCAGAGGGCAGCATCTATGGCTACACCTTC
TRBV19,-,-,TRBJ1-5,CASSIQGSNQPQHF,TGTGCCAGTAGTATACAGGGGAGCAATCAGCCCCAGCATTTT
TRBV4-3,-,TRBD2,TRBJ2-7,CASSQVRAGEQYF,TGCGCCAGCAGCCAAGTCCGAGCGGGGGAGCAGTACTTC
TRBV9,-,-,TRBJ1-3,CASSPQGTSGNTIYF,TGTGCCAGCAGCCCACAGGGCACCTCTGGAAACACCATATATTTT
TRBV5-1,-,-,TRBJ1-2,CASSQGGGGYGYTF,TGCGCCAGCAGCCAAGGGGGGGGCGGCTATGGCTACACCTTC
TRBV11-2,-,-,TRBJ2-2,CASSVRWGNTGELFF,TGTGCCAGCTCCGTTAGGTGGGGTAACACCGGGGAGCTGTTTTTT
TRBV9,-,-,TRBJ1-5,CASSVGEGGAGQPQHF,TGTGCCAGCAGCGTAGGAGAGGGGGGGGCAGGGCAGCCCCAGCATTTT
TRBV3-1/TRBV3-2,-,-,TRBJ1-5,CASSQAGRGGDQPQHF,TGTGCCAGCAGCCAAGCCGGGCGGGGTGGCGATCAGCCCCAGCATTTT
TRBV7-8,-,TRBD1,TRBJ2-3,CASSLRTGGRTQYF,TGTGCCAGCAGCCTAAGGACAGGGGGGAGAACGCAGTATTTT
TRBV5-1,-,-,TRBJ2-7,CASSLKWGEQYF,TGCGCCAGCAGCTTAAAATGGGGCGAGCAGTACTTC
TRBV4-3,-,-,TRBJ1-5,CASSQSNSNQPQHF,TGCGCCAGCAGCCAAAGTAATAGCAATCAGCCCCAGCATTTT
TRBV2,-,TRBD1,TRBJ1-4,CASRGTGAEKLFF,TGTGCCAGCAGGGGGACAGGGGCGGAAAAACTGTTTTTT
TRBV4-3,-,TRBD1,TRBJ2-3,CASSQISGQGTDTQYF,TGCGCCAGCAGCCAAATTTCGGGACAGGGAACAGATACGCAGTATTTT
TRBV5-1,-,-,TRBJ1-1,CATTDSPNTEAFF,TGCGCCACCACGGACAGTCCGAACACTGAAGCTTTCTTT
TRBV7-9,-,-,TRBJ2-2,CASSLSSGELFF,TGTGCCAGCAGCTTATCCTCCGGGGAGCTGTTTTTT
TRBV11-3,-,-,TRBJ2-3,CASSRRSGSADTQYF,TGTGCCAGCAGCCGCCGGTCCGGCAGCGCAGATACGCAGTATTTT
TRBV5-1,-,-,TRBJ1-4,CASSLRTPYATNEKLFF,TGCGCCAGCAGCTTAAGGACGCCCTACGCAACTAATGAAAAACTGTTTTTT
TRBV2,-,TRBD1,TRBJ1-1,CASSGTGGTEAFF,TGTGCCAGCAGTGGGACAGGGGGCACTGAAGCTTTCTTT
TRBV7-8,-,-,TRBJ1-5,CASSLGDSNQPQHF,TGTGCCAGCAGCTTAGGGGATAGCAATCAGCCCCAGCATTTT
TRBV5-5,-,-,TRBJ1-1,CASSLKDINTEAFF,TGTGCCAGCAGCCTGAAGGACATTAACACTGAAGCTTTCTTT
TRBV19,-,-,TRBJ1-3,CASSPRDSGNTIYF,TGTGCCAGTAGTCCCCGGGACTCTGGAAACACCATATATTTT
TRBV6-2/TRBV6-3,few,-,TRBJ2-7,CASSYSTTILASEQYF,TGTGCCAGCAGTTACTCCACGACTATACTGGCCTCCGAGCAGTACTTC
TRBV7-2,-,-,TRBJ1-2,CASSWTAYGYTF,TGTGCCAGCAGCTGGACAGCCTATGGCTACACCTTC
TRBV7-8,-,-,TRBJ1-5,CASSFFRQSSNQPQHF,TGTGCCAGCAGCTTCTTTCGACAGTCAAGCAATCAGCCCCAGCATTTT
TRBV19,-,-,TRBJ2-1,CASRDMVDNEQFF,TGTGCCAGTAGGGACATGGTCGACAATGAGCAGTTCTTC
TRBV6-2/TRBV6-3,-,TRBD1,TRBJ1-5,CASSYYGTATSNQPQHF,TGTGCCAGCAGTTACTATGGGACAGCAACGAGCAATCAGCCCCAGCATTTT
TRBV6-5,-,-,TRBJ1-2,CASSFLGGYGYTF,TGTGCCAGCAGTTTCCTCGGGGGTTATGGCTACACCTTC
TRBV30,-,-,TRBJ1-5,CAWSVSGDHQPQHF,TGTGCCTGGAGTGTATCAGGGGACCATCAGCCCCAGCATTTT
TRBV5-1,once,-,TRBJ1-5,CASSSTGFDNQPQHF,TGCGCCAGCAGTTCCACAGGGTTCGACAATCAGCCCCAGCATTTT
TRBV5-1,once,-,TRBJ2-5,CASSLLGEETQYF,TGCGCCAGCAGCTTGCTCGGGGAAGAGACCCAGTACTTC
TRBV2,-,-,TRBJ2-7,CASNPLYPYEQYF,TGTGCCAGCAACCCCTTATACCCCTACGAGCAGTACTTC
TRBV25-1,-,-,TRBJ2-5,CASSEPDRYQETQYF,TGTGCCAGCAGTGAACCAGACAGGTACCAAGAGACCCAGTACTTC
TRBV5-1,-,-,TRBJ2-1,CASSLAILRDNEQFF,TGCGCCAGCAGCTTGGCGATACTTCGGGACAATGAGCAGTTCTTC
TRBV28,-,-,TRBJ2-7,CASQEFRGNSYEQYF,TGTGCCAGCCAAGAGTTTCGGGGAAACTCCTACGAGCAGTACTTC
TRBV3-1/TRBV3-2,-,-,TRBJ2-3,CASSQVGLATDTQYF,TGTGCCAGCAGCCAAGTGGGTCTAGCGACAGATACGCAGTATTTT
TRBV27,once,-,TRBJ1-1,CATYPTGANTEAFF,TGTGCCACCTACCCCACGGGGGCGAACACTGAAGCTTTCTTT
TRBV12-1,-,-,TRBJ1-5,CASRPPEVPLSDQPQHF,TGTGCCAGCAGACCCCCAGAGGTACCCTTGAGCGATCAGCCCCAGCATTTT
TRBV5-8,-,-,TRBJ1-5,CASSHTRDPRFHF,TGTGCCAGCAGCCACACCCGGGACCCCCGTTTTCATTTT
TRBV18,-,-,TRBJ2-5,CASSPPVQGGETQYF,TGTGCCAGCTCACCACCGGTACAGGGAGGAGAGACCCAGTACTTC
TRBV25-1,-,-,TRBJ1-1,CASSEPGGNTEAFF,TGTGCCAGCAGTGAACCAGGCGGGAACACTGAAGCTTTCTTT
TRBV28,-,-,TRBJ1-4,CASSLSGGANEKLFF,TGTGCCAGCAGTTTATCGGGGGGTGCTAATGAAAAACTGTTTTTT
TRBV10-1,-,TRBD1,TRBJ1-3,CASSLIRDRGPISSGNTIYF,TGCGCCAGCAGTTTGATCCGAGACAGGGGTCCCATAAGCTCTGGAAACACCATATATTTT
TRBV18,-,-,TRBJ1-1,CASSPAPGRTEAFF,TGTGCCAGCTCACCCGCCCCCGGGAGGACTGAAGCTTTCTTT
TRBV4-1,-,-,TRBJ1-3,CASSQDTNTIYF,TGCGCCAGCAGCCAAGATACTAACACCATATATTTT
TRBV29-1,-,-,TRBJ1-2,CSVELGTVGGYTF,TGCAGCGTTGAACTTGGGACCGTCGGGGGCTACACCTTC
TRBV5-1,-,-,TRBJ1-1,CASSLETYAEAFF,TGCGCCAGCAGCCTAGAGACATACGCTGAAGCTTTCTTT
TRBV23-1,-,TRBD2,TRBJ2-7,CASSHSGDLAGGVYEQYF,TGCGCCAGCAGTCATTCAGGAGATCTAGCGGGAGGAGTATACGAGCAGTACTTC
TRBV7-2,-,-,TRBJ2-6,CASSWERQGDGANVLTF,TGTGCCAGCAGCTGGGAGCGGCAGGGTGATGGGGCCAACGTCCTGACTTTC
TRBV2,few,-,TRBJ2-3,CASSVEQDTQYF,TGTGCCAGCAGCGTAGAACAGGATACGCAGTATTTT